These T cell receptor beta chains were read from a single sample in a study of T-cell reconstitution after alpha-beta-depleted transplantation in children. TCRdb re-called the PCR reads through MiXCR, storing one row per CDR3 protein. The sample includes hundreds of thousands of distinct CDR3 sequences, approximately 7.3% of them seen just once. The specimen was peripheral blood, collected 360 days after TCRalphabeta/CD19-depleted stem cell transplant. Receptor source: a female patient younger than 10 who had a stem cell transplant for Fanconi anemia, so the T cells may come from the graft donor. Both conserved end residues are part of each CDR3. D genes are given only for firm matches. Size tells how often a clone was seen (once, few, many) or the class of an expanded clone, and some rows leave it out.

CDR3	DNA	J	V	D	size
CATPGLAGANTGVLFF	TGTGCCACCCCGGGACTAGCGGGCGCCAACACCGGGGTGCTGTTTTTT	TRBJ2-2	TRBV6-1	TRBD2	-
CSARSHPQPQHF	TGCAGTGCTAGAAGCCACCCCCAGCCCCAGCATTTT	TRBJ1-5	TRBV20-1	-	many
CATSRGLAGRGTGELFF	TGTGCCACCAGCAGAGGTTTGGCGGGGAGAGGCACCGGGGAGCTGTTTTTT	TRBJ2-2	TRBV15	-	-
CASSDSGTGADTQYF	TGTGCCAGCAGTGATAGTGGGACAGGGGCAGATACGCAGTATTTT	TRBJ2-3	TRBV2	TRBD1	many
CASSLTRGNTEAFF	TGCGCCAGCAGCTTGACCAGGGGGAACACTGAAGCTTTCTTT	TRBJ1-1	TRBV5-1	-	few
CASDNGLPLNTGELFF	TGTGCCAGTGATAACGGACTACCTCTTAACACCGGGGAGCTGTTTTTT	TRBJ2-2	TRBV19	-	few
CASSKSGTASYEQYF	TGTGCCAGCAGTAAATCCGGGACGGCTTCCTACGAGCAGTACTTC	TRBJ2-7	TRBV12-3/TRBV12-4	-	many
CASSLSGPYEQYF	TGTGCCAGCAGCTTGTCAGGGCCCTACGAGCAGTACTTC	TRBJ2-7	TRBV5-5	-	few
CASSLEGLGTGNTIYF	TGTGCCAGCAGCTTAGAGGGCCTGGGGACTGGAAACACCATATATTTT	TRBJ1-3	TRBV7-9	-	few
CSAPGQGYYEQYF	TGCAGTGCTCCGGGACAGGGGTATTACGAGCAGTACTTC	TRBJ2-7	TRBV20-1	TRBD1	many
CASSFSGGSTQYF	TGTGCCAGCAGCTTCAGCGGGGGGAGCACGCAGTATTTT	TRBJ2-3	TRBV5-5	TRBD2	-
CASSERGTGELFF	TGTGCCAGCAGTGAACGGGGCACCGGGGAGCTGTTTTTT	TRBJ2-2	TRBV25-1	-	few
CAIRGRDYEQYF	TGTGCCATCAGGGGCAGGGACTACGAGCAGTACTTC	TRBJ2-7	TRBV10-3	-	many
CASSDGAEAFF	TGTGCCAGCAGCGATGGCGCTGAAGCTTTCTTT	TRBJ1-1	TRBV28	-	few
CASSGRAPTSNEQFF	TGTGCCAGCAGCGGAAGAGCCCCCACCTCCAATGAGCAGTTCTTC	TRBJ2-1	TRBV7-8	-	few
CSTSFQRETGEQFF	TGCAGTACCTCCTTTCAGCGGGAGACGGGTGAGCAGTTCTTC	TRBJ2-1	TRBV20-1	TRBD2	many
CASSLGLAGGTSYEQYF	TGCGCCAGCAGCTTAGGACTAGCGGGAGGGACCTCCTACGAGCAGTACTTC	TRBJ2-7	TRBV5-1	TRBD2	many
CASSDRDRRWTQYF	TGTGCCAGCAGTGACCGGGACAGGAGGTGGACCCAGTACTTC	TRBJ2-5	TRBV6-4	TRBD1	many
CASSETGQLNTEAFF	TGTGCCAGCAGTGAAACTGGACAGCTGAACACTGAAGCTTTCTTT	TRBJ1-1	TRBV2	-	many
CASSWRQSGNTIYF	TGTGCCAGCAGTTGGCGACAGAGCGGAAACACCATATATTTT	TRBJ1-3	TRBV12-3/TRBV12-4	-	many
CASSGGQDYSTDTQYF	TGTGCCAGCAGTGGAGGACAGGATTATAGCACAGATACGCAGTATTTT	TRBJ2-3	TRBV6-1	TRBD1	many
CASNRALSTDTQYF	TGTGCCAGCAATAGGGCCCTTAGCACAGATACGCAGTATTTT	TRBJ2-3	TRBV12-3/TRBV12-4	-	many
CATSRDLPPNTGELFF	TGTGCCACCAGCAGAGATCTACCCCCGAACACCGGGGAGCTGTTTTTT	TRBJ2-2	TRBV15	-	many
CATSGGPGPYEQYF	TGTGCCACCAGCGGGGGTCCCGGGCCGTACGAGCAGTACTTC	TRBJ2-7	TRBV15	-	-
CASSQAGNTGELFF	TGTGCCAGCAGCCAAGCGGGGAACACCGGGGAGCTGTTTTTT	TRBJ2-2	TRBV4-2	-	many
CSAAFGGNYGYTF	TGCAGTGCCGCCTTCGGGGGAAACTATGGCTACACCTTC	TRBJ1-2	TRBV20-1	-	few
CAPWGQGGTGELFF	TGTGCCCCCTGGGGACAGGGGGGCACCGGGGAGCTGTTTTTT	TRBJ2-2	TRBV11-2	TRBD1	few
CASSLYPGGLFDEQFF	TGTGCCAGCAGCCTGTATCCGGGGGGGCTATTTGATGAGCAGTTCTTC	TRBJ2-1	TRBV7-2	TRBD2	many
CSARVQGADTQYF	TGCAGTGCTAGAGTACAAGGTGCAGATACGCAGTATTTT	TRBJ2-3	TRBV20-1	-	-
CASSTQEDTEAFF	TGTGCCAGCAGCACCCAGGAGGACACTGAAGCTTTCTTT	TRBJ1-1	TRBV7-9	-	many
CASSHQIGRTAYYEQYF	TGTGCCAGCAGCCATCAAATAGGACGGACAGCTTACTACGAGCAGTACTTC	TRBJ2-7	TRBV7-2	-	many
CATYYTDLSYNEQFF	TGTGCCACCTACTATACAGACCTCTCCTACAATGAGCAGTTCTTC	TRBJ2-1	TRBV24-1	-	many
CASSRGTAENTGELFF	TGTGCCAGCAGTCGGGGGACAGCGGAGAACACCGGGGAGCTGTTTTTT	TRBJ2-2	TRBV6-2/TRBV6-3	-	few
CATSRDAREKLFF	TGTGCCACCAGCAGAGATGCCCGGGAAAAACTGTTTTTT	TRBJ1-4	TRBV15	-	few
CASRLGPMAQPQHF	TGTGCCAGCAGACTCGGGCCGATGGCTCAGCCCCAGCATTTT	TRBJ1-5	TRBV6-2/TRBV6-3	-	-
CASSFIQGVQNSPLHF	TGTGCCAGCAGCTTTATCCAGGGGGTCCAAAATTCACCCCTCCACTTT	TRBJ1-6	TRBV6-1	TRBD1	few
CASSYWIPSGESTDTQYF	TGTGCCAGCAGTTACTGGATCCCTTCGGGGGAGTCGACAGATACGCAGTATTTT	TRBJ2-3	TRBV6-5	-	few
CSAIRTSNEQFF	TGCAGTGCCATAAGGACTAGCAATGAGCAGTTCTTC	TRBJ2-1	TRBV20-1	TRBD2	many
CASSYSKGLATDTQYF	TGTGCCAGCAGTTACTCCAAGGGACTAGCGACAGATACGCAGTATTTT	TRBJ2-3	TRBV6-2/TRBV6-3	TRBD2	many
CASLRELSYNEQFF	TGTGCCAGCTTACGGGAACTCTCCTACAATGAGCAGTTCTTC	TRBJ2-1	TRBV12-3/TRBV12-4	-	many
CSASLHSSAYGYTF	TGCAGTGCTAGTCTACACTCTTCCGCCTATGGCTACACCTTC	TRBJ1-2	TRBV20-1	-	-
CASSSGPLTGNEQFF	TGTGCCAGCAGCTCCGGGCCACTGACGGGGAATGAGCAGTTCTTC	TRBJ2-1	TRBV28	-	few
CASSLDSLGTSGRGETQYF	TGTGCCAGCAGCTTAGATTCTCTAGGGACTAGCGGGAGGGGAGAGACCCAGTACTTC	TRBJ2-5	TRBV11-2	TRBD2	few
CASSLFPGDSNQPQHF	TGTGCCAGCAGTTTATTCCCAGGGGATAGCAATCAGCCCCAGCATTTT	TRBJ1-5	TRBV27	-	many
CASSYPGHQKETQYF	TGTGCCAGCAGTTACCCGGGACACCAGAAAGAGACCCAGTACTTC	TRBJ2-5	TRBV6-2/TRBV6-3	-	many
CASSDGGGQPQHF	TGTGCCAGCAGTGATGGAGGGGGCCAGCCCCAGCATTTT	TRBJ1-5	TRBV6-1	TRBD1	-
CSASRQGANTEAFF	TGCAGTGCTTCCAGACAGGGAGCGAACACTGAAGCTTTCTTT	TRBJ1-1	TRBV20-1	TRBD1	many
CASSLYIDRNSFYGYTF	TGTGCCAGCAGTTTATACATCGATCGGAACAGTTTCTATGGCTACACCTTC	TRBJ1-2	TRBV28	-	many
CASSSARTGVSEQFF	TGTGCCAGCAGTTCCGCCCGGACAGGGGTCAGTGAGCAGTTCTTC	TRBJ2-1	TRBV27	TRBD1	-
CASSLTRAHGQYF	TGTGCCAGCAGCTTAACGAGGGCCCACGGGCAGTACTTC	TRBJ2-7	TRBV7-2	-	-
CASSLDRAGPTEAFF	TGCGCCAGCAGCTTGGACCGGGCAGGGCCCACTGAAGCTTTCTTT	TRBJ1-1	TRBV5-1	-	many
CASSLGLVGGELFF	TGTGCCAGCAGCTTAGGGCTAGTAGGCGGGGAGCTGTTTTTT	TRBJ2-2	TRBV11-2	-	few
CSAIAGDLYFKAETQYF	TGCAGTGCGATAGCGGGGGACCTCTACTTTAAAGCAGAGACCCAGTACTTC	TRBJ2-5	TRBV20-1	TRBD2	many
CSASPRVSGNTIYF	TGCAGTGCTAGCCCTCGGGTCTCTGGAAACACCATATATTTT	TRBJ1-3	TRBV20-1	-	few